This is a list of T cell receptor beta chains from one sample in a study of blood T cell repertoires in COVID-19. Only in-frame clones appear in the TCRdb table, and some are missing; sequencing was by immunoSEQ multiplex PCR. This sample has 90,000 to 150,000 clones, with approximately 80% found just once. Sequenced input: peripheral blood. All receptors derive from a human donor in a cohort sampled during active COVID-19. Each CDR3 is given with its conserved first and last residue. The D gene is left open where the match is weak. Size tells how often a clone was seen (once, few, many) or the class of an expanded clone, and some rows leave it out.

clone_size | d_call | j_call | cdr3_length | v_call | cdr3_nt | cdr3_aa
. | . | TRBJ1-5 | 16 | TRBV18 | TGTGCCAGCTCAACCCTTCTATCGACAGGCGGTCAGCCCCAGCATTTT | CASSTLLSTGGQPQHF
once | TRBD2 | TRBJ2-1 | 14 | TRBV6-9 | TGTGCCAGCAGTTCCGTAGCGGGTGGGTATGAGCAGTTCTTC | CASSSVAGGYEQFF
. | TRBD2 | TRBJ2-7 | 15 | TRBV7-2 | TGTGCCAGCAGCATTGGGACTAGCGGGGTCTACGAGCAGTACTTC | CASSIGTSGVYEQYF
. | . | TRBJ1-2 | 14 | TRBV5-1 | TGCGCCAGCCGAAGTACAGGGTTATCCGATGGCTACACCTTC | CASRSTGLSDGYTF
. | TRBD1 | TRBJ2-7 | 14 | TRBV7-9 | TGTGCCAGCAGGAGCACAGGGGGCACGTACGAGCAGTACTTC | CASRSTGGTYEQYF
. | . | TRBJ2-7 | 12 | TRBV5-6 | TGTGCCAGCAGTCGTGACACCTACGAGCAGTACTTC | CASSRDTYEQYF
. | . | TRBJ2-7 | 16 | TRBV5-1 | TGCGCCAGCAGCCCCACCGGGGGAGAGATTACCTACGAGCAGTACTTC | CASSPTGGEITYEQYF
. | . | TRBJ1-1 | 17 | TRBV4-1 | TGCGCCAGCAGCCAAGATATCGGGGGGAACATGAACACTGAAGCTTTCTTT | CASSQDIGGNMNTEAFF
. | TRBD1 | TRBJ1-2 | 15 | TRBV5-4 | TGTGCCAGCAGCTTGAGACAGGGCACTAACTATGGCTACACCTTC | CASSLRQGTNYGYTF
few | . | TRBJ1-1 | 14 | TRBV27 | TGTGCCAGCAGTCCGCTGCGGGGTATTACTGAAGCTTTCTTT | CASSPLRGITEAFF
. | . | TRBJ1-5 | 17 | TRBV18 | TGTGCCAGCTCATCCAACCTTCCGGGGGATAGCAATCAGCCCCAGCATTTT | CASSSNLPGDSNQPQHF
. | TRBD1 | TRBJ1-2 | 14 | TRBV11-3 | TGTGCCAGCAGTCCGACAGGGATTGCCTATGGCTACACCTTC | CASSPTGIAYGYTF
. | TRBD1 | TRBJ2-7 | 13 | TRBV5-1 | TGCGCCAGCAGCTATGGGACAGGGGAGGAGCAGTACTTC | CASSYGTGEEQYF
. | TRBD1 | TRBJ1-1 | 14 | TRBV6-5 | TGTGCCAGCAGTCAAACAGGGGGGAACACTGAAGCTTTCTTT | CASSQTGGNTEAFF
. | . | TRBJ1-5 | 17 | TRBV7-9 | TGTGCCAGCAGCTTAGGGAGGGGAAATTTGGACAATCAGCCCCAGCATTTT | CASSLGRGNLDNQPQHF
few | . | TRBJ1-5 | 13 | TRBV19 | TGTGCCAGTAGTGCTCCCCCGCCAGGGCCCCAGCATTTT | CASSAPPPGPQHF
. | TRBD2 | TRBJ2-1 | 15 | TRBV15 | TGTGCCACCAAACCGGGACTAGCGGGAAACAATGAGCAGTTCTTC | CATKPGLAGNNEQFF
. | . | TRBJ2-7 | 13 | TRBV29-1 | TGCAGCGTTGGTGTAGCTGAGTCGGTAGGGCAGTACTTC | CSVGVAESVGQYF
. | TRBD1 | TRBJ1-2 | 14 | TRBV28 | TGTGCCAGCAGTTTAACGGACAGGGACCGAGGCTACACCTTC | CASSLTDRDRGYTF
. | TRBD1 | TRBJ1-1 | 16 | TRBV18 | TGTGCCAGCTCACCACCGAGCAGGGGGCGGAACACTGAAGCTTTCTTT | CASSPPSRGRNTEAFF
. | . | TRBJ1-2 | 13 | TRBV4-1 | TGCGCCAGCAGCCAAGAAGGAGTAAATGGCTACACCTTC | CASSQEGVNGYTF
few | . | TRBJ1-2 | 13 | TRBV27 | TGTGCCAGCAGTTCCAGGGATAACTATGGCTACACCTTC | CASSSRDNYGYTF
. | . | TRBJ2-5 | 12 | TRBV11-2 | TGTGCCAGCAGCTTACCGGAAGAGACCCAGTACTTC | CASSLPEETQYF
. | TRBD2 | TRBJ2-1 | 13 | TRBV19 | TGTGCCAGTAGTATAGGTAGCGGGAGGGAGCAGTTCTTC | CASSIGSGREQFF
. | . | TRBJ1-1 | 12 | TRBV30 | TGTGCCTGGAAGAGGAGTCGCGTACAAGCTTTCTTT | CAWKRSRVQAFF
. | TRBD2 | TRBJ2-7 | 14 | TRBV29-1 | TGCAGCGTTGTTCGGACTAGCGGCTCCTACGAGCAGTACTTC | CSVVRTSGSYEQYF
few | TRBD1 | TRBJ1-2 | 12 | TRBV19 | TGTGCCAGTAGGACAGGGGGCGCAGGCTACACCTTC | CASRTGGAGYTF
. | TRBD2 | TRBJ2-7 | 20 | TRBV18 | TGTGCCAGCTCCCCGCCGGGGGGGGGACTAGCGGGATTCCGCTCCTACGAGCAGTACTTC | CASSPPGGGLAGFRSYEQYF
. | . | TRBJ2-6 | 15 | TRBV19 | TGTGCCAGTAGTGTACACAACTCTGGGGCCAACGTCCTGACTTTC | CASSVHNSGANVLTF
. | . | TRBJ2-5 | 16 | TRBV7-7 | TGTGCTAGCAGCCCCGTTTCCTCGACAGGTCAAGAGACCCAGTACTTC | CASSPVSSTGQETQYF
. | . | TRBJ2-3 | 15 | TRBV5-6 | TGTGCCAGCAGCTCGATCGGGAGCGGCACAGATACGCAGTATTTT | CASSSIGSGTDTQYF
. | . | TRBJ2-3 | 13 | TRBV6-5 | TGTGCCAGCAGTTTCAAGGACTGGGATACGCAGTATTTT | CASSFKDWDTQYF
. | TRBD2 | TRBJ2-7 | 12 | TRBV2 | TGTGCCAGCACGGCGGGAGAGTACGAGCAGTACTTC | CASTAGEYEQYF
once | . | TRBJ1-1 | 15 | TRBV10-3 | TGTGCCATCAGTGAGTCGCAAGGGGCGAACACTGAAGCTTTCTTT | CAISESQGANTEAFF
. | TRBD2 | TRBJ2-7 | 12 | TRBV6-5 | TGTGCCAGCATCCGGGGGGCCTACGAGCAGTACTTC | CASIRGAYEQYF
few | TRBD2 | TRBJ2-7 | 14 | TRBV27 | TGTGCCAGCAGACTTCTAGCGGCCTCCTACGAGCAGTACTTC | CASRLLAASYEQYF
. | . | TRBJ2-7 | 15 | TRBV3-1/TRBV3-2 | TGTGCCAGCAGCCCAGGGACACCCGGAGCCCTAGAGCAGTACTTC | CASSPGTPGALEQYF
. | TRBD1 | TRBJ1-6 | 16 | TRBV6-1 | TGTGCCAGCAGTGAATGGGGTAACAGGGGGAGTTCACCCCTCCACTTT | CASSEWGNRGSSPLHF
. | . | TRBJ1-2 | 14 | TRBV5-1 | TGCGCCAGCAGCTTGGTGGGGACAAATGGCGGCTACACCTTC | CASSLVGTNGGYTF
. | . | TRBJ1-5 | 15 | TRBV7-9 | TGTGCCAGCAGCTTGGGAGGAGCTAGCAATCAGCCCCAGCATTTT | CASSLGGASNQPQHF
. | . | TRBJ1-4 | 14 | TRBV5-6 | TGTGCCAGCAGCTTGACAGGGTTAAGAGAAAAACTGTTTTTT | CASSLTGLREKLFF
. | TRBD2 | TRBJ2-7 | 15 | TRBV5-8 | TGTGCCAGCAGCTTGCTGGCGGGAGGGCCCTACGAGCAGTACTTC | CASSLLAGGPYEQYF
. | TRBD2 | TRBJ2-7 | 14 | TRBV10-3 | TGTGCCATCAGCAGACTAGCGGACCCCTACGAGCAGTACTTC | CAISRLADPYEQYF
. | . | TRBJ2-7 | 12 | TRBV12-3/TRBV12-4 | TGTGCCAGCAGTTTCGTTTTCGTGGAGCAGTACTTC | CASSFVFVEQYF
. | TRBD1 | TRBJ2-7 | 13 | TRBV12-3/TRBV12-4 | TGTGCCAGCAGTTTTGGGACAGGGGTCGAGCAGTACTTC | CASSFGTGVEQYF
. | . | TRBJ1-1 | 15 | TRBV5-4 | TGTGCCAGCAGCTTGTTCGTCAGCGAGAACACTGAAGCTTTCTTT | CASSLFVSENTEAFF
. | TRBD1 | TRBJ2-7 | 14 | TRBV29-1 | TGCAGCGTCGCCAGACAGGGGGCTACCTACGAGCAGTACTTC | CSVARQGATYEQYF
few | TRBD1 | TRBJ1-5 | 16 | TRBV27 | TGTGCCAGCAGGGGGACAGGGGCTGCGGGCAATCAGCCCCAGCATTTT | CASRGTGAAGNQPQHF
. | . | TRBJ1-1 | 13 | TRBV27 | TGTGCCAGCAAGTTCGCGAGGAACACTGAAGCTTTCTTT | CASKFARNTEAFF
. | . | TRBJ2-7 | 15 | TRBV7-9 | TGTGCCAGCAGCCAACTGGCGGGGAAACTCTACGAGCAGTACTTC | CASSQLAGKLYEQYF
. | . | TRBJ2-1 | 14 | TRBV27 | TGTGCCAGCAGTTTTACTAGCCCCTACAATGAGCAGTTCTTC | CASSFTSPYNEQFF
. | TRBD2 | TRBJ2-7 | 16 | TRBV7-6 | TGTGCCAGCAGTTTAGATCCAGCGGGGGAACGGTACGAGCAGTACTTC | CASSLDPAGERYEQYF
few | . | TRBJ2-7 | 13 | TRBV6-1 | TGTGCCAGCAGTGAAGCGCAGGTATACGAGCAGTACTTC | CASSEAQVYEQYF
few | TRBD1 | TRBJ1-5 | 17 | TRBV4-1 | TGCGCCAGCAGCCAAGGGACGGGACAGAAAAAAAATCAGCCCCAGCATTTT | CASSQGTGQKKNQPQHF
. | TRBD1 | TRBJ2-7 | 14 | TRBV14 | TGTGCCAGCAGCCAAGGACAGGGGGGCTACGAGCAGTACTTC | CASSQGQGGYEQYF
. | TRBD1 | TRBJ2-6 | 18 | TRBV5-6 | TGTGCCAGCAGCCCCACGCCGGGACAGAGCTCTGGGGCCAACGTCCTGACTTTC | CASSPTPGQSSGANVLTF
. | . | TRBJ2-1 | 13 | TRBV27 | TGTGCCAGCAGCTGGACAGCCGACAATGAGCAGTTCTTC | CASSWTADNEQFF
. | TRBD2 | TRBJ2-7 | 14 | TRBV5-6 | TGTGCCAGCAGCTCGGGACTAGCTCTGTACGAGCAGTACTTC | CASSSGLALYEQYF
. | TRBD2 | TRBJ2-1 | 13 | TRBV11-2 | TGTGCCAGCAGCCAGGAAGCGGGAGATGAGCAGTTCTTC | CASSQEAGDEQFF